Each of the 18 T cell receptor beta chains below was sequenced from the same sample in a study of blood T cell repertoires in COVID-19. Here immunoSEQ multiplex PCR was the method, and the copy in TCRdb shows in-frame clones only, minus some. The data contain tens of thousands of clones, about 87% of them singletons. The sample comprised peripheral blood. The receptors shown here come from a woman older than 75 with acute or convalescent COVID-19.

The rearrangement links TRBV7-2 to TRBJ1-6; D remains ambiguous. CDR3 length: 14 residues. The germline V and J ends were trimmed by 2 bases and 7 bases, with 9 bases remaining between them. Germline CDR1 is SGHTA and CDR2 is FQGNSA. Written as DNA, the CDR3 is TGTGCCAGCAGCTTAATCCGGGGAAATTCACCCCTCCACTTT. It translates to CASSLIRGNSPLHF. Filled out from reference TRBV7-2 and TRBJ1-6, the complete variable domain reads GAGVSQSPSNKVTEKGKDVELRCDPISGHTALYWYRQSLGQGLEFLIYFQGNSAPDKSGLPSDRFSAERTGGSVSTLTIQRTQQEDSAVYLCASSLIRGNSPLHFGNGTRLTVT.

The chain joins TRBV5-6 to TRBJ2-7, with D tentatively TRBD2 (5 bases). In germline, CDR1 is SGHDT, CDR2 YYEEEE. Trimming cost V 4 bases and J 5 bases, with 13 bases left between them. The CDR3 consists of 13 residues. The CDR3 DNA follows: TGTGCCAGCAGCACCCCCCGGGGTGACGAGCAGTACTTC. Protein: CASSTPRGDEQYF.

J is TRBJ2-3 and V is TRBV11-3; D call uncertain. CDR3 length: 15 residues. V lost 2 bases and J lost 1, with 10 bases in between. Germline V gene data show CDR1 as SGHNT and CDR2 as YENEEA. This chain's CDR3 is CASSLILKRTDTQYF. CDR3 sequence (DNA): TGTGCCAGCAGCTTAATACTAAAACGCACAGATACGCAGTATTTT.

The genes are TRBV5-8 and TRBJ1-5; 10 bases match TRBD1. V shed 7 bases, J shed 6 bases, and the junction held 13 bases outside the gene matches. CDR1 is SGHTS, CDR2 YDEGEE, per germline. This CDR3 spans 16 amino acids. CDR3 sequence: CASCLETGGAGQPQHF. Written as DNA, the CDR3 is TGTGCCAGCTGCCTTGAGACAGGGGGCGCGGGTCAGCCCCAGCATTTT.

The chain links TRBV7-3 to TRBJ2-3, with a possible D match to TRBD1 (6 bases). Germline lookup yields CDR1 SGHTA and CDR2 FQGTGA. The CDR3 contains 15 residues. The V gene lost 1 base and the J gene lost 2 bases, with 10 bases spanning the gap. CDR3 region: CASSLMAGATDTQYF. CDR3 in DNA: TGTGCCAGCAGCTTAATGGCAGGGGCCACAGATACGCAGTATTTT.

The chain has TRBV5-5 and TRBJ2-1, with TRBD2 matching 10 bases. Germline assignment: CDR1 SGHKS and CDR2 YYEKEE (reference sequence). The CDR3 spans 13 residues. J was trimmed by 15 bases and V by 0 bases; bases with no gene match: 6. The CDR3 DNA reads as TGTGCCAGCAGCTTGGTGTCTAGCGGGAGTCGGTTCTTC. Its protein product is CASSLVSSGSRFF.

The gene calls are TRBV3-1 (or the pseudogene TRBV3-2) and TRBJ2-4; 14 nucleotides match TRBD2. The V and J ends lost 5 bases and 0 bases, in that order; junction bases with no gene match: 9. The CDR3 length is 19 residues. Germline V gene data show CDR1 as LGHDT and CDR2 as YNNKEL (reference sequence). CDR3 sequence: CASSDGLAGGPLAKNIQYF. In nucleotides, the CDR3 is TGTGCCAGCAGCGACGGACTAGCGGGGGGTCCCCTAGCCAAAAACATTCAGTACTTC.

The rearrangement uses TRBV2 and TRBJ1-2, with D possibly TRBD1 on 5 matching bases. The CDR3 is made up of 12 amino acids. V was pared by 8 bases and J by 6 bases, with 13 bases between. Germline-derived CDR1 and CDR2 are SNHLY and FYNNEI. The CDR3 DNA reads TGTGCCAGCGGCCGGGGGTCGGATGGCTACACCTTC. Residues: CASGRGSDGYTF.

CDR3 in amino acids: CASSLAGPASFYEQYF. CDR3 nucleotides: TGTGCCAGCAGCTTAGCGGGGCCAGCTTCGTTCTACGAGCAGTACTTC. This chain links TRBV7-2 with TRBJ2-7, with D possibly being TRBD1 (5 bases). The CDR3 extends over 16 amino acids. In germline, CDR1 is SGHTA, CDR2 FQGNSA. The ends were cut back, 0 bases at V and 3 bases at J, with 15 bases in the middle.

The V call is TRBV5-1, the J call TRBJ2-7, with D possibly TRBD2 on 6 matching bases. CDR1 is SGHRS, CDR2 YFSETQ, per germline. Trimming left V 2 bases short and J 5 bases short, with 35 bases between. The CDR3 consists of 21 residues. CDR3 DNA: TGCGCCAGCAGCTTAAAAGCCGCTCCTCCGGGACCGGGGGACGTTGGCCACGAGCAGTACTTC. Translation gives CASSLKAAPPGPGDVGHEQYF.

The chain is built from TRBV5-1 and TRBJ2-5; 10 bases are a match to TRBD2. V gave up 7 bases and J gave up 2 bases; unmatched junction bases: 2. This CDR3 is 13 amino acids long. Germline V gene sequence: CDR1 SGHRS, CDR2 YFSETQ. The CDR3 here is CASQTSGQETQYF. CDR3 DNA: TGCGCCAGCCAGACTAGCGGGCAAGAGACCCAGTACTTC.

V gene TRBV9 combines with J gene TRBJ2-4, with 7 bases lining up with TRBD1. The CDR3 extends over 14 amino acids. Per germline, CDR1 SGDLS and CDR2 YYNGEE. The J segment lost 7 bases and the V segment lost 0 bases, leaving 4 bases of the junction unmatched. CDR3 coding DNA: TGTGCCAGCAGCGTAGGAGGACAGGCCAACATTCAGTACTTC. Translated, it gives CASSVGGQANIQYF.

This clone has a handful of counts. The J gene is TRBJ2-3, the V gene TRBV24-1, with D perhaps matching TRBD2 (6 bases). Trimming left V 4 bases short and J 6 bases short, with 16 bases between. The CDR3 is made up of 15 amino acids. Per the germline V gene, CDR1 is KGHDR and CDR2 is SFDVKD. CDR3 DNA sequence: TGTGCCACCAGTGACCCCGGAGGGCCTGGGGATACGCAGTATTTT. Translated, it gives CATSDPGGPGDTQYF.

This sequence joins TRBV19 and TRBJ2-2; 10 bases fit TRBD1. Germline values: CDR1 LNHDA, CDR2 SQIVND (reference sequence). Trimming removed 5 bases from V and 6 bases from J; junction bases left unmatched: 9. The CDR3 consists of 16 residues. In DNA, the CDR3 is TGTGCCAGTAGTCTTCGACAGGGGGCGTTACCCGGGGAGCTGTTTTTT. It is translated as CASSLRQGALPGELFF.

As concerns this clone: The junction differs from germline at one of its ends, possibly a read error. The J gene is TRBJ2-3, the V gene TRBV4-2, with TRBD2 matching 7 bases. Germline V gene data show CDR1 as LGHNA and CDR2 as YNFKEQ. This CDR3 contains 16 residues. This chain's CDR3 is CASRQEASGNTDTQYF. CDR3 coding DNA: TGTGCCAGCAGACAAGAGGCTAGCGGTAACACAGATACGCAGTATTTT.

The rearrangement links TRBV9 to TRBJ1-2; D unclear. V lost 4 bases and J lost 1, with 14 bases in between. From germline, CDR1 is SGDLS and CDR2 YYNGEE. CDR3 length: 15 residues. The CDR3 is CASSPKPGGNYGYTF. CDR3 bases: TGTGCCAGCAGCCCCAAACCGGGTGGTAACTATGGCTACACCTTC.

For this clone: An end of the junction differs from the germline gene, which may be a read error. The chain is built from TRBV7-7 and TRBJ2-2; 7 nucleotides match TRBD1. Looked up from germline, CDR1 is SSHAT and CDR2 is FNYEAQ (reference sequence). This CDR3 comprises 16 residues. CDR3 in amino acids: CASSSRGQGSTGELFF. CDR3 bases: TGTGCTAGCAGCTCAAGGGGGCAGGGCTCCACCGGGGAGCTGTTTTTT.

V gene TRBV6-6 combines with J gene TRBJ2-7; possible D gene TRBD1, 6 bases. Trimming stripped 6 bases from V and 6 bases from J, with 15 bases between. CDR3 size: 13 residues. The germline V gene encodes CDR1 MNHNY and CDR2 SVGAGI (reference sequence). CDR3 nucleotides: TGTGCCAGCAGAAATTTACAGGGATCCGAGCAGTACTTC. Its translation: CASRNLQGSEQYF.